This passage covers 31 T cell receptor beta chains from one sample sequenced in a study of control samples from healthy donors and cancer patients. Sequencing used immunoSEQ multiplex PCR; TCRdb keeps in-frame clones, though not all of them. The repertoire includes 200,000 or so clones, about 91% of them detected once, and 1.5% to 2% sits in the top ten. The material sequenced was blood. The source of these receptors is a man aged 25-40 years in good health.

This chain connects TRBV7-5 to TRBJ2-1. TRBV7-5 is a pseudogene. CDR3 size: 17 residues. This CDR3 reads CVRSHGDTPNSYNEQFF. CDR3 DNA sequence: TGTGTCAGAAGCCACGGAGACACGCCAAACTCCTACAATGAGCAGTTCTTC.

The rearrangement uses TRBV19 and TRBJ1-3, with D uncertain. V lost 5 bases, J lost 0 bases, and 11 bases lay in between. The CDR3 spans 15 residues. Germline loops: CDR1 LNHDA, CDR2 SQIVND (reference sequence). The chain's CDR3 is CASSPVDSSGNTIYF. The CDR3 DNA follows: TGTGCCAGTAGTCCAGTGGATAGCTCTGGAAACACCATATATTTT.

The chain employs TRBV5-1 and TRBJ1-4; 8 bases match TRBD1. The CDR3 length is 15 residues. Germline values: CDR1 SGHRS, CDR2 YFSETQ. Trimming at V came to 2 bases and at J to 8 bases, leaving 8 bases not matched to a gene. CDR3: CASSFRGQEEEKLFF. The DNA of the CDR3 is TGCGCCAGCAGCTTTAGGGGACAGGAGGAAGAAAAACTGTTTTTT.

The rearrangement uses TRBV6-5 and TRBJ1-2; D might be TRBD1 (6 bases). Trimming stripped 7 bases from V and 7 bases from J, with 16 bases between. There are 13 residues in the CDR3. Per the germline V gene, CDR1 is MNHEY and CDR2 is SVGAGI. The CDR3 coding sequence is TGTGCCAGCAACGGACAGCCTGGAGTTGGCTACACCTTC. Translated: CASNGQPGVGYTF.

The gene calls are TRBV6-5 and TRBJ1-6, with 7 bases that match TRBD1. Trimming cost V 6 bases and J 7 bases; bases outside gene matches: 6. The CDR3 spans 14 residues. Germline V gives CDR1 MNHEY, CDR2 SVGAGI. CDR3 in amino acids: CASRRQGLNSPLHF. CDR3 DNA: TGTGCCAGCAGAAGACAGGGTCTCAATTCACCCCTCCACTTT.

The chain is built from TRBV5-4 and TRBJ1-1; D gene unclear. Germline V lookup: CDR1 SGHNT, CDR2 YYREEE (reference sequence). Trimming pared 3 bases from V and 1 base from J, leaving 10 bases between. The CDR3 covers 14 residues. The CDR3 coding sequence is TGTGCCAGCAGCTATACTGTGGAGAACACTGAAGCTTTCTTT. Protein: CASSYTVENTEAFF.

The rearrangement uses TRBV6-4 and TRBJ2-1; possible D gene TRBD1, 6 bases. This CDR3 is 13 amino acids long. CDR1 and CDR2 (germline): MRHNA, SNTAGT. Trimming shortened V by 8 bases and J by 5 bases, and 13 bases separated the two germline ends. Written as DNA, the CDR3 is TGTGCCAGCCTAAACAGGGTAAACAATGAGCAGTTCTTC. Translation gives CASLNRVNNEQFF.

The chain combines TRBV10-3 with TRBJ2-6; D is uncertain. There are 17 residues in the CDR3. Looked up from germline, CDR1 is ENHRY and CDR2 is SYGVKD. V shed 5 bases and J shed 5 bases, with 19 bases lying between them. In DNA form, the CDR3 reads TGTGCCATCAGTAGTGGCAACTGTAGAAGTCGGGCCAACGTCCTGACTTTC. Translation gives CAISSGNCRSRANVLTF.

V gene TRBV7-2 combines with J gene TRBJ1-2; D unresolved. Trimming stripped 3 bases from V and 1 base from J, with 6 bases between. This CDR3 is built from 13 residues. In germline, CDR1 is SGHTA, CDR2 FQGNSA. The CDR3 region is CASSFDGNYGYTF. For the CDR3, the DNA is TGTGCCAGCAGCTTCGACGGTAACTATGGCTACACCTTC.

The V and J genes are TRBV11-2 and TRBJ2-1; D gene ambiguous. V was cut by 5 bases and J by 10 bases, with 9 bases left in between. Germline CDR1 reads SGHAT; CDR2 reads FQNNGV. This CDR3 spans 11 amino acids. The CDR3, as DNA: TGTGCCAGCAGCAAGAGTTGGGAGCAGTTCTTC. Residues: CASSKSWEQFF.

This chain connects TRBV7-2 to TRBJ1-2, with a tentative D call TRBD1 (6 bases). V was trimmed by 1 base and J by 7 bases, leaving 16 bases between them. The CDR3 has 15 amino acids. Germline V gives CDR1 SGHTA, CDR2 FQGNSA. The CDR3 sequence: CASSLEGGKYAGYTF. The CDR3 DNA sequence: TGTGCCAGCAGCTTAGAGGGGGGGAAGTATGCTGGCTACACCTTC.

This rearrangement joins TRBV18 to TRBJ1-4; TRBD1 might be the D (6 bases). The CDR3 extends over 14 amino acids. Germline CDR1 and CDR2: KGHSH and LQKENI. V was shortened by 4 bases and J by 8 bases, with 14 bases between the two germline ends. The CDR3 region has the DNA TGTGCCAGCTCACGGGACAAATTAGTCGAAAAACTGTTTTTT. The encoded protein is CASSRDKLVEKLFF.

This chain uses TRBV30 with TRBJ1-2; 11 bases match TRBD1. The CDR3 spans 14 residues. Germline CDR1 and CDR2: GTSNPN and SVGIG (reference sequence). J gave up 6 bases and V 5 bases, and 8 bases lay outside the gene matches. The DNA of the CDR3 is TGTGCCTGGGGGACAGGGGGGACTGACCATGGCTACACCTTC. Protein product: CAWGTGGTDHGYTF.

The CDR3 loop reads CASSLDGQPEAFF. CDR3 in DNA: TGTGCCAGCAGCTTAGATGGTCAACCTGAAGCTTTCTTT. V usage is TRBV13 and J usage is TRBJ1-1; D call uncertain. CDR3 size: 13 residues. Germline CDR1 is PRHDT and CDR2 is FYEKMQ (reference sequence). V was clipped by 1 base and J by 6 bases, with 9 bases between them.

CDR3 protein: CASSLSTLNTEAFF. The DNA of the CDR3 is TGTGCCAGCAGTCTATCGACTCTGAACACTGAAGCTTTCTTT. The chain combines TRBV25-1 with TRBJ1-1, with D hard to call. Trimming took 5 bases from V and 0 from J, leaving 10 bases between them. The germline CDR1 and CDR2 sequences are MGHDK and SYGVNS. The CDR3 is made up of 14 amino acids.

V is TRBV27 and J is TRBJ1-3, with 8 bases lining up with TRBD1. The V segment lost 2 bases and the J segment 4 bases; nucleotides outside the gene matches: 4. Germline lookup yields CDR1 MNHEY and CDR2 SMNVEV (reference sequence). The CDR3 spans 15 residues. The CDR3, as DNA: TGTGCCAGCAGTTTAGCAGGGGGCGCGGGAAACACCATATATTTT. Protein product: CASSLAGGAGNTIYF.

The gene calls are TRBV11-2 and TRBJ1-6; D gene uncertain. The CDR3 extends over 14 amino acids. V gave up 1 base and J gave up 10 bases, with 11 bases separating them. Germline V CDR1 and CDR2: SGHAT, FQNNGV. The CDR3 DNA is TGTGCCAGCAGCTTAGTGGTTTCGGGGTCACCCCTCCACTTT. Encoded protein: CASSLVVSGSPLHF. Looking up the rest from reference TRBV11-2 and TRBJ1-6 gives the full variable domain: EAGVAQSPRYKIIEKRQSVAFWCNPISGHATLYWYQQILGQGPKLLIQFQNNGVVDDSQLPKDRFSAERLKGVDSTLKIQPAKLEDSAVYLCASSLVVSGSPLHFGNGTRLTVT.

This chain joins TRBV18 and TRBJ2-1; maybe TRBD2 (5 bases). The germline V and J ends were trimmed by 5 bases and 0 bases, with 17 bases remaining between them. The CDR3 sequence is 17 residues long. The germline CDR1 and CDR2 sequences are KGHSH and LQKENI. CDR3: CASSTRRLASSYNEQFF. The CDR3 coding sequence is TGTGCCAGCTCAACCCGCCGTTTAGCGAGCTCCTACAATGAGCAGTTCTTC.

This rearrangement joins TRBV3-1 (or the pseudogene TRBV3-2) to TRBJ1-2; TRBD1 matches at 8 bases. The germline CDR1 and CDR2 sequences are LGHDT and YNNKEL (reference sequence). This CDR3 region has 13 residues. After removal of 4 bases from V and 6 bases from J, the junction contained 4 bases not matched to a gene. DNA for the CDR3: TGTGCCAGCAGCCTAAGACAGGGGAATGGCTACACCTTC. Translating it yields CASSLRQGNGYTF.

The rearrangement joins TRBV4-1 to TRBJ2-1, with 13 bases that match TRBD2. The V gene end was trimmed by 3 bases and the J gene end by 15 bases; junction bases not matched to a gene: 5. Germline values: CDR1 MGHRA, CDR2 YSYEKL. The CDR3 is made up of 13 amino acids. In DNA form, the CDR3 reads TGCGCCAGCAGCCAGGGGGGACTAGCGGGGTTGTTCTTC. Protein: CASSQGGLAGLFF.

The DNA of the CDR3 is TGTGCCAGCAGTTACTCGCGGACAGCCGCTAACTATGGCTACACCTTC. Residues: CASSYSRTAANYGYTF. The V gene is TRBV6-5, the J gene TRBJ1-2, with a possible D match to TRBD1 (6 bases). The CDR3 runs 16 residues. The V gene's germline CDR1 is MNHEY and CDR2 SVGAGI. The germline V and J ends were trimmed by 0 bases and 0 bases, with 11 bases remaining between them.

The rearrangement links TRBV18 to TRBJ1-2; D gene uncertain. This CDR3 has 13 amino acids. V was pared by 5 bases and J by 7 bases, with 14 bases between. The germline V gene has CDR1 KGHSH and CDR2 LQKENI. Here the CDR3 DNA reads TGTGCCAGCTCAGCACGCCTTACGAGTGGCTACACCTTC. Protein: CASSARLTSGYTF. The variable domain in full, completed from reference TRBV18 and TRBJ1-2, reads NAGVMQNPRHLVRRRGQEARLRCSPMKGHSHVYWYRQLPEEGLKFMVYLQKENIIDESGMPKERFSAEFPKEGPSILRIQQVVRGDSAAYFCASSARLTSGYTFGSGTRLTVV.

This rearrangement joins TRBV7-2 to TRBJ1-1, with D unresolved. V was clipped by 1 base and J by 1 base, with 4 bases between them. Germline V gives CDR1 SGHTA, CDR2 FQGNSA. This CDR3 comprises 13 residues. CDR3 bases: TGTGCCAGCAGCTTAGGACAGAACACTGAAGCTTTCTTT. Protein sequence: CASSLGQNTEAFF.

Remarks on this clone: The germline gene is not matched at one end of the junction; a read error may be the cause. The sample contains more than one DNA sequence encoding this CDR3. The chain recombines TRBV9 with TRBJ2-2, with 9 bases identical to TRBD1. The CDR3 loop spans 14 amino acids. CDR1 and CDR2 from the germline V gene are SGDLS and YYNGEE. This chain's CDR3 is CASRKGTGPGELFF. The DNA of the CDR3 is TGTGCCAGCAGGAAAGGGACAGGGCCCGGAGAGCTGTTTTTT.

The chain joins TRBV29-1 to TRBJ1-2; D is ambiguous. The V and J ends lost 4 bases and 8 bases respectively, with 17 bases between them. The CDR3 has 13 residues. The germline gives CDR1 SQVTM, CDR2 ANQGSEA. In nucleotides, the CDR3 is TGCAGCGTTGGTACCGGGAAAGGAGGAGGCTACACCTTC. This encodes CSVGTGKGGGYTF.

The chain combines TRBV4-1 with TRBJ2-2; 11 bases line up with TRBD1. The germline V gene has CDR1 MGHRA and CDR2 YSYEKL. There are 18 residues in the CDR3. The J segment lost 0 bases and the V segment lost 0 bases, leaving 3 bases of the junction unmatched. The CDR3 bases are TGCGCCAGCAGCCAAGAAAGGACAGGGGGCGCGAACACCGGGGAGCTGTTTTTT. It translates to CASSQERTGGANTGELFF.

The genes are TRBV14 and TRBJ2-1, with 9 bases that match TRBD2. Germline CDR1 and CDR2: SGHDN and FVKESK. V trimming: 0 bases; J trimming: 6 bases; junction bases outside the gene matches: 6. This CDR3 is 16 amino acids long. As DNA, the CDR3 is TGTGCCAGCAGCCAAGACGGCGGGGGGGCCTTCAATGAGCAGTTCTTC. This translates into CASSQDGGGAFNEQFF.

The gene calls are TRBV4-1 and TRBJ1-1; tentatively, D is TRBD1 (6 bases). The CDR3 extends over 18 amino acids. Germline lookup yields CDR1 MGHRA and CDR2 YSYEKL. Trimming removed 0 bases from V and 4 bases from J, with 21 bases in between. CDR3 nucleotides: TGCGCCAGCAGCCAAGATCGTTCCTTTAGGACAGTAAGCACTGAAGCTTTCTTT. Its protein is CASSQDRSFRTVSTEAFF.

The chain is built from TRBV18 and TRBJ1-3; 7 bases match TRBD1. Trimming cost V 2 bases and J 1 base; bases outside gene matches: 5. Germline-derived CDR1 and CDR2 are KGHSH and LQKENI. This CDR3 is 16 amino acids long. DNA for the CDR3: TGTGCCAGCTCACCATCCGCAGGGGGGTCTGGAAACACCATATATTTT. This sequence encodes CASSPSAGGSGNTIYF.

The chain employs TRBV7-7 and TRBJ1-5, with D unclear. V was pared by 3 bases and J by 9 bases, with 3 bases between. This CDR3 has 10 residues. The V gene's germline CDR1 is SSHAT and CDR2 FNYEAQ (reference sequence). This CDR3 reads CASSLLPQHF. The CDR3 DNA reads TGTGCCAGCAGCTTGTTGCCCCAGCATTTT.

The chain uses TRBV6-6 and TRBJ1-5, with D possibly TRBD1 on 5 matching bases. V was shortened by 1 base and J by 4 bases, with 11 bases between the two germline ends. The CDR3 contains 15 residues. Germline loops: CDR1 MNHNY, CDR2 SVGAGI (reference sequence). The CDR3 region is CASSYFDGGNQPQHF. The CDR3, as DNA: TGTGCCAGCAGTTACTTTGACGGGGGAAATCAGCCCCAGCATTTT.